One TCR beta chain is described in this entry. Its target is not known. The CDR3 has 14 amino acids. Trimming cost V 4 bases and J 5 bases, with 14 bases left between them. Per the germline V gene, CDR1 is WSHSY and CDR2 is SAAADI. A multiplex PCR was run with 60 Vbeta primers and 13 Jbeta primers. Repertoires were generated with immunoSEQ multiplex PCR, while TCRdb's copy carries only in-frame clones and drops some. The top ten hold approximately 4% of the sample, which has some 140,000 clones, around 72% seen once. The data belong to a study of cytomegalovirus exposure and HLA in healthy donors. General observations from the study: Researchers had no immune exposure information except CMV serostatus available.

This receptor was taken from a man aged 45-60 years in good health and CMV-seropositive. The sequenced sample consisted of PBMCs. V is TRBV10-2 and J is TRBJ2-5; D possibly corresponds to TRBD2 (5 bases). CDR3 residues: CASSGPGVGETQYF. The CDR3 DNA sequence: TGCGCCAGCAGTGGCCCCGGGGTGGGGGAGACCCAGTACTTC.